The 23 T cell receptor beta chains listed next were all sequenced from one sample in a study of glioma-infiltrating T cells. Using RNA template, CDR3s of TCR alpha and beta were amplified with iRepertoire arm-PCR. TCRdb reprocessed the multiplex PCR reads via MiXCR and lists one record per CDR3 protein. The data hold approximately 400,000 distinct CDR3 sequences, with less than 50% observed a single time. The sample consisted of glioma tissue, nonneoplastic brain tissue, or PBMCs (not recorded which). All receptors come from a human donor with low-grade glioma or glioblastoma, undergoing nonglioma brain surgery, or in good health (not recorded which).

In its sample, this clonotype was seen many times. The CDR3 bases are TGCAGTGCTACCAGGGCTTTCAATCAGCCCCAGCATTTT. Its protein is CSATRAFNQPQHF. The chain joins TRBV20-1 to TRBJ1-5; D is possibly TRBD1 (5 bases). Germline lookup yields CDR1 DFQATT and CDR2 SNEGSKA (reference sequence). V was clipped by 4 bases and J by 3 bases, with 10 bases between them. The CDR3 sequence is 13 residues long.

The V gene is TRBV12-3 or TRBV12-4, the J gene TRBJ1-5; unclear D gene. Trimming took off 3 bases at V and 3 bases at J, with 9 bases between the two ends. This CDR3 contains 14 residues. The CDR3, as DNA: TGTGCCAGCAGTTTTGTAGGCCACAATCAGCCCCAGCATTTT. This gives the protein CASSFVGHNQPQHF.

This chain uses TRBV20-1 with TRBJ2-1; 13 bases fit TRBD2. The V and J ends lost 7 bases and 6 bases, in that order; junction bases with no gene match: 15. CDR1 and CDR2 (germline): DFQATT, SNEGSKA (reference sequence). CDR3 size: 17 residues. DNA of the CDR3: TGCAGTGTCCAACGACTAGCGGGAGGCCCATCTAGCAATGAGCAGTTCTTC. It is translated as CSVQRLAGGPSSNEQFF.

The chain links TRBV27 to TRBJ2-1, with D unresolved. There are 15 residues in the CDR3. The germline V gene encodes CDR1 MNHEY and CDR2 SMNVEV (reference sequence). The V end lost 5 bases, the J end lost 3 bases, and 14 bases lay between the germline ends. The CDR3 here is CASSIGGMNYNEQFF. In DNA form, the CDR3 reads TGTGCCAGCAGTATAGGTGGGATGAACTACAATGAGCAGTTCTTC.

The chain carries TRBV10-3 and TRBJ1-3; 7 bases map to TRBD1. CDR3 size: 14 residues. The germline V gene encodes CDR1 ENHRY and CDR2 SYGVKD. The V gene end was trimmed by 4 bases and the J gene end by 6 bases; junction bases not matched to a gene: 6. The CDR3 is CAISAWDRPNTIYF. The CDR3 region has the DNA TGTGCCATCAGTGCCTGGGACAGACCAAACACCATATATTTT.

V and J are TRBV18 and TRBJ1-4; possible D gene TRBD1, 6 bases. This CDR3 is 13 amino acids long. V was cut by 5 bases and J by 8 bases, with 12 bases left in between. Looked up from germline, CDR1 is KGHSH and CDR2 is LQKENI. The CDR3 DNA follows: TGTGCCAGCTCAACAGGGCTAGGGGAAAAACTGTTTTTT. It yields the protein CASSTGLGEKLFF.

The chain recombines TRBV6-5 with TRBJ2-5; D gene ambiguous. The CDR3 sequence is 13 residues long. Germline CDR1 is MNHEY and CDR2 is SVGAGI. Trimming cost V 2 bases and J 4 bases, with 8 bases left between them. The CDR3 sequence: CASSYTPGETQYF. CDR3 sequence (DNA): TGTGCCAGCAGTTACACGCCGGGAGAGACCCAGTACTTC.

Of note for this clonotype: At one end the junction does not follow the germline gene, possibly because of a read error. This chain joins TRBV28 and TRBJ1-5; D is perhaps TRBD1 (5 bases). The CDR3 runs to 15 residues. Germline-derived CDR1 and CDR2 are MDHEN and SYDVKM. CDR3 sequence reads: CASSLGGVGNQPQNF. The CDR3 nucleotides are TGTGCCAGCAGCCTGGGGGGGGTAGGTAATCAGCCCCAGAATTTT.

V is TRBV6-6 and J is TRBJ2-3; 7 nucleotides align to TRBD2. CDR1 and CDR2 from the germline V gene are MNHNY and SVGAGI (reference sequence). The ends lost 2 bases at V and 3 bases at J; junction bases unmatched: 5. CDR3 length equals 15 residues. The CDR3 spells CASSYPLAATDTQYF. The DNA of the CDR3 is TGTGCCAGCAGTTACCCGCTAGCGGCGACAGATACGCAGTATTTT.

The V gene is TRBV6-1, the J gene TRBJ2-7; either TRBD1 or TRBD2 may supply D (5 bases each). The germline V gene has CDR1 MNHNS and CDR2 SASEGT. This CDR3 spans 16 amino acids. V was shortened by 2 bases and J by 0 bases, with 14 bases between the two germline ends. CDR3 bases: TGTGCCAGCAGTGAACTTTCGTCAGGGAGCTCCTACGAGCAGTACTTC. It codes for CASSELSSGSSYEQYF.

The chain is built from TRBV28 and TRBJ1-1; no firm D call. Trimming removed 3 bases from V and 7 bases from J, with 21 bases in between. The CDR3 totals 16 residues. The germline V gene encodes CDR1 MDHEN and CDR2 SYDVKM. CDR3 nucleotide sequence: TGTGCCAGCAGTTTTAAGAGGGCCGGATGGACTTTTGAAGCTTTCTTT. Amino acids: CASSFKRAGWTFEAFF.

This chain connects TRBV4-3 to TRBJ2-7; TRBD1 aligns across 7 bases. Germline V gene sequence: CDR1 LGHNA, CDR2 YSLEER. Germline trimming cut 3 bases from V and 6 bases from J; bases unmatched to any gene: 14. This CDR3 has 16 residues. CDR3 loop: CASSQLPDRKGSEQYF. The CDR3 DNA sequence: TGCGCCAGCAGCCAGCTCCCGGACAGGAAGGGTTCCGAGCAGTACTTC.

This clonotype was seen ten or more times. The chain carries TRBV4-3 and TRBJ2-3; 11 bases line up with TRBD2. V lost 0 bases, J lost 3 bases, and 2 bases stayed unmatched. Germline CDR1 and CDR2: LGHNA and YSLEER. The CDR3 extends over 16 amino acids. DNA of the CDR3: TGCGCCAGCAGCCAAGAACTAGCGGGAGTTACAGATACGCAGTATTTT. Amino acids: CASSQELAGVTDTQYF.

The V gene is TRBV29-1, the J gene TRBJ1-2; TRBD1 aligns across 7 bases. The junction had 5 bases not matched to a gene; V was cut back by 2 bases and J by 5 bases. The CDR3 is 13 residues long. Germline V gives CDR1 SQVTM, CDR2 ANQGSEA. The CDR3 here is CSVERGRGYGYTF. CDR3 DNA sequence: TGCAGCGTTGAAAGGGGGCGCGGATATGGCTACACCTTC.

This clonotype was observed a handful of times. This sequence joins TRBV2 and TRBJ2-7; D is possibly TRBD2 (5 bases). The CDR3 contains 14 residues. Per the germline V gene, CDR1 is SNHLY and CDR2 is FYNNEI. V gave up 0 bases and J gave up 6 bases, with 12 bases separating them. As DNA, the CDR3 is TGTGCCAGCAGTGAAGCGCGGCTCGGAGGCGAGCAGTACTTC. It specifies CASSEARLGGEQYF.

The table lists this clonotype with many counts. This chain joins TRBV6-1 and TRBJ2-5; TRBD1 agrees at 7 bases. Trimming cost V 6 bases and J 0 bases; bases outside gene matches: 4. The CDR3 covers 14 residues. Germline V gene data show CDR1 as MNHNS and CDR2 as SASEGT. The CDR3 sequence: CASSPGGNQETQYF. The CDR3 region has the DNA TGTGCCAGCAGCCCAGGGGGAAACCAAGAGACCCAGTACTTC.

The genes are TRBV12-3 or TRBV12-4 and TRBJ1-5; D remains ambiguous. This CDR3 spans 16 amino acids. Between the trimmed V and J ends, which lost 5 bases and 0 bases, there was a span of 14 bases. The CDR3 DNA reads TGTGCCAGCAGTCCTAGTAGGGCCGATAGCAATCAGCCCCAGCATTTT. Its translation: CASSPSRADSNQPQHF.

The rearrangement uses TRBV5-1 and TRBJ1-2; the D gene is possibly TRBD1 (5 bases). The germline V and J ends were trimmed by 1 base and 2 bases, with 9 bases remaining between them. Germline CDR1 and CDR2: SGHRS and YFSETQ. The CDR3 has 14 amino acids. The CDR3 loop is CASSLSGGNYGYTF. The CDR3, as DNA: TGCGCCAGCAGCTTGTCCGGGGGGAACTATGGCTACACCTTC.

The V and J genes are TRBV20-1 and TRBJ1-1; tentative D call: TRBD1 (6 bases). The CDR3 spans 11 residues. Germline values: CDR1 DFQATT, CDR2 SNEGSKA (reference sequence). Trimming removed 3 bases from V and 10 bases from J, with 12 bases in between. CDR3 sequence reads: CSARTGNVAFF. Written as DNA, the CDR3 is TGCAGTGCTAGGACAGGAAACGTAGCTTTCTTT.

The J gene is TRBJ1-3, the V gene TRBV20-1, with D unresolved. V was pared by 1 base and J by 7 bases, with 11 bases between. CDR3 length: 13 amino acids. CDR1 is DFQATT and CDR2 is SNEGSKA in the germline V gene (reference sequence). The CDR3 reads CSARVRPSNTIYF. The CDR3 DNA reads TGCAGTGCTAGAGTTCGCCCGAGTAACACCATATATTTT.

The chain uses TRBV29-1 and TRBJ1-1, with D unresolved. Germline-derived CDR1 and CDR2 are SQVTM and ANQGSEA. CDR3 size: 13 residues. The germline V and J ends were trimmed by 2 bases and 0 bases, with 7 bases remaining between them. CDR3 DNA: TGCAGCGTTGAATCAGGACTGAACACTGAAGCTTTCTTT. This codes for CSVESGLNTEAFF.

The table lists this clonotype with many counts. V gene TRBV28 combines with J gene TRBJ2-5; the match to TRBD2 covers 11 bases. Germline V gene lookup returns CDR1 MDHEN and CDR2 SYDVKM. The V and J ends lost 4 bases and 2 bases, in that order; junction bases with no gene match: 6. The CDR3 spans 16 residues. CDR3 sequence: CASSSLGTSGQETQYF. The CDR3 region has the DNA TGTGCCAGCAGTTCCCTCGGGACTAGCGGTCAAGAGACCCAGTACTTC. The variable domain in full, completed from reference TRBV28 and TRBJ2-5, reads DVKVTQSSRYLVKRTGEKVFLECVQDMDHENMFWYRQDPGLGLRLIYFSYDVKMKEKGDIPEGYSVSREKKERFSLILESASTNQTSMYLCASSSLGTSGQETQYFGPGTRLLVL.

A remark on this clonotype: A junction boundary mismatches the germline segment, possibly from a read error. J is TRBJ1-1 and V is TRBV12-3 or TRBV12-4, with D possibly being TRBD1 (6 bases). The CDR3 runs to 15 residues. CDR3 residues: CASSAGEGMNNEAFF. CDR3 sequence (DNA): TGTGCCAGCAGTGCAGGGGAGGGCATGAACAATGAAGCTTTCTTT.